A selection of T cell receptor beta chains follows, all from one sample in a study of blood T cell repertoires in COVID-19. Libraries were prepared by immunoSEQ multiplex PCR; TCRdb keeps only in-frame clonotypes and omits some of them. The sample holds roughly 330,000 clones, roughly 82% seen once. Sequencing input: peripheral blood. Receptors originate from a woman aged 45-60 years with acute or convalescent COVID-19. The CDR3 runs from the conserved cysteine through the conserved F or W. Each record gives: V gene, clone size, D gene, J gene, CDR3 protein, CDR3 DNA. The D gene is left open where the match is weak. A row's size may be missing; if present it is once, few, many or a size class.

>TRBV9|-|-|TRBJ1-4
CASSPGAFNEKLFF
TGTGCCAGCAGTCCAGGTGCTTTTAATGAAAAACTGTTTTTT
>TRBV5-1|-|-|TRBJ1-1
CASSLYPTRDTEAFF
TGCGCCAGCAGCTTATACCCAACTCGAGACACTGAAGCTTTCTTT
>TRBV27|-|-|TRBJ1-2
CASSFGAAGSYGYTF
TGTGCCAGCAGTTTTGGGGCCGCAGGGTCCTATGGCTACACCTTC
>TRBV14|-|TRBD2|TRBJ2-7
CASSLQHVTSGRAYEQYF
TGTGCCAGCAGCCTCCAGCACGTGACTAGCGGGAGGGCCTACGAGCAGTACTTC
>TRBV9|-|TRBD1|TRBJ1-1
CASSPGTGGGHTEAFF
TGTGCCAGCAGCCCCGGGACAGGGGGTGGACACACTGAAGCTTTCTTT
>TRBV9|-|-|TRBJ2-1
CASSVDRGASYNEQFF
TGTGCCAGCAGCGTAGATCGGGGGGCCTCCTACAATGAGCAGTTCTTC
>TRBV9|-|-|TRBJ2-3
CASSVGRIRGTDTQYF
TGTGCCAGCAGCGTAGGTAGAATCAGGGGCACAGATACGCAGTATTTT
>TRBV28|-|TRBD1|TRBJ2-5
CASSFGTGKEETQYF
TGTGCCAGCAGTTTCGGGACAGGGAAGGAAGAGACCCAGTACTTC
>TRBV2|-|-|TRBJ2-5
CASSVPGAGETQYF
TGTGCCAGCAGTGTCCCAGGGGCGGGAGAGACCCAGTACTTC
>TRBV11-3|-|-|TRBJ2-1
CASSLAAGSGNEQFF
TGTGCCAGCAGCTTAGCTGCGGGAAGCGGGAATGAGCAGTTCTTC
>TRBV29-1|-|TRBD1|TRBJ2-7
CSVSGTGRYEQYF
TGCAGCGTTTCCGGGACAGGGCGCTACGAGCAGTACTTC
>TRBV7-3|-|-|TRBJ2-7
CASSLTGDYEQYF
TGTGCCAGCAGCCTGACCGGGGACTACGAGCAGTACTTC
>TRBV28|-|-|TRBJ1-2
CASSREGVLGYTF
TGTGCCAGCAGTCGAGAGGGGGTACTTGGCTACACCTTC
>TRBV28|-|-|TRBJ1-2
CASSSLGYTF
TGTGCCAGCAGTTCTTTGGGCTACACCTTC
>TRBV11-2|once|TRBD2|TRBJ2-1
CASSATGLAGEYEQFF
TGTGCCAGCAGCGCCACGGGACTAGCGGGAGAGTATGAGCAGTTCTTC
>TRBV18|-|TRBD1|TRBJ1-1
CASSPGPDRGEAFF
TGTGCCAGCTCACCGGGGCCCGACAGGGGGGAAGCTTTCTTT
>TRBV6-4|-|-|TRBJ2-7
CASSDYRGGTYEQYF
TGTGCCAGCAGTGACTATCGAGGCGGGACCTACGAGCAGTACTTC
>TRBV28|once|TRBD1|TRBJ1-2
CASSSPGTGDGYTF
TGTGCCAGCAGTTCGCCAGGGACAGGGGATGGCTACACCTTC
>TRBV7-9|-|TRBD1|TRBJ1-2
CASSGQGVNYGYTF
TGTGCCAGCAGCGGACAGGGGGTCAACTATGGCTACACCTTC
>TRBV15|once|-|TRBJ2-1
CATSREQDIRLSYNEQFF
TGTGCCACCAGCAGAGAACAAGATATTCGTTTGTCCTACAATGAGCAGTTCTTC
>TRBV6-5|-|-|TRBJ2-5
CASSFQRQVQYF
TGTGCCAGCAGTTTTCAGAGACAGGTTCAGTACTTC
>TRBV11-2|-|-|TRBJ1-4
CASSLLGTNEKLFF
TGTGCCAGCAGCCTCCTCGGTACTAATGAAAAACTGTTTTTT
>TRBV4-2|-|TRBD2|TRBJ2-1
CASSPEPSGSLYEQFF
TGTGCCAGCAGCCCGGAGCCGAGCGGGAGTCTGTATGAGCAGTTCTTC
>TRBV5-1|-|TRBD1|TRBJ1-1
CASSLGTGEEAFF
TGCGCCAGCAGCTTGGGGACAGGAGAGGAAGCTTTCTTT
>TRBV27|-|TRBD1|TRBJ2-7
CASSFLDRVYEQYF
TGTGCCAGCAGTTTTCTGGACAGGGTCTACGAGCAGTACTTC
>TRBV28|-|-|TRBJ1-6
CASSLFTPGNSPLHF
TGTGCCAGCAGTTTATTTACCCCCGGTAATTCACCCCTCCACTTT
>TRBV5-1|-|-|TRBJ2-1
CASSSDSSGNEQFF
TGCGCCAGCAGCTCGGACAGCAGCGGTAATGAGCAGTTCTTC
>TRBV15|-|-|TRBJ2-3
CATSRDPQNRQYF
TGTGCCACCAGCAGAGACCCACAGAACAGGCAGTATTTT
>TRBV27|-|-|TRBJ2-6
CASSFVFSAGNYAGANVLTF
TGTGCCAGCAGTTTTGTGTTCTCGGCAGGGAACTACGCTGGGGCCAACGTCCTGACTTTC
>TRBV7-9|-|-|TRBJ2-3
CASSAKAVQDTDTQYF
TGTGCCAGCAGCGCTAAGGCCGTCCAGGACACTGATACGCAGTATTTT
>TRBV5-1|-|TRBD2|TRBJ2-1
CASSLVLAGAYNEQFF
TGCGCCAGCAGCTTGGTTCTAGCGGGGGCCTACAATGAGCAGTTCTTC
>TRBV19|-|TRBD2|TRBJ2-2
CASSIFSTSGRAGGELFF
TGTGCCAGTAGTATATTTTCGACTAGCGGGAGGGCCGGCGGGGAGCTGTTTTTT
>TRBV15|once|TRBD2|TRBJ2-7
CATSSGRAYEQYF
TGTGCCACCAGTAGCGGGAGGGCCTACGAGCAGTACTTC
>TRBV15|-|TRBD1|TRBJ1-1
CATSRDGGQGWTEAFF
TGTGCCACCAGCAGAGATGGGGGACAGGGGTGGACTGAAGCTTTCTTT
>TRBV7-3|-|TRBD1|TRBJ1-1
CASSGTENTEAFF
TGTGCCAGCAGCGGGACAGAGAACACTGAAGCTTTCTTT
>TRBV11-2|-|TRBD2|TRBJ2-7
CASSSGTSVYEQYF
TGTGCCAGCAGCTCGGGGACTAGCGTCTACGAGCAGTACTTC